The clone carrying this T cell receptor beta chain was seen once. Germline-derived CDR1 and CDR2 are MDHEN and SYDVKM. J lost 4 bases, V lost 6 bases, and 4 bases had no gene match. This CDR3 has 13 residues. These data are taken from a study of cytotoxic CD8 clonotypes in ibrutinib-treated CLL. Produced via immunoSEQ multiplex PCR; TCRdb's table is partial and in-frame only. Altogether 50,000 or so clones are present, roughly 85% being singletons, with the ten largest covering over 20%. This chain uses TRBV28 with TRBJ2-7; TRBD1 matches at 9 bases. This specimen consisted of PBMCs, obtained after 24 months of ibrutinib treatment. The source is a human donor with chronic lymphocytic leukemia. CDR3 sequence reads: CASSPGQGYEQYF. DNA of the CDR3: TGTGCCAGCAGCCCGGGACAGGGATACGAGCAGTACTTC. The whole variable domain, remainder taken from reference TRBV28 and TRBJ2-7, is DVKVTQSSRYLVKRTGEKVFLECVQDMDHENMFWYRQDPGLGLRLIYFSYDVKMKEKGDIPEGYSVSREKKERFSLILESASTNQTSMYLCASSPGQGYEQYFGPGTRLTVT.